This T cell receptor (beta chain) appears in the sequencing data of a study of T cell responses to AZD1222 COVID-19 vaccine. Study observations and caveats: Epitopes outside B.1.351 and B.1.1.7 mutated regions reportedly drew nearly half of spike TCRs. Spike-specific TCR breadth and depth were elevated following two AZD1222 doses.

Clones were read by immunoSEQ multiplex PCR, and TCRdb kept only the in-frame ones, dropping some. The table has 100,000 to 150,000 clones, less than 90% seen once. The CDR3 is 15 amino acids. Germline V gene data show CDR1 as MGHRA and CDR2 as YSYEKL. V gave up 3 bases and J gave up 5 bases; unmatched junction bases: 7. About this clone: Antigen unknown.

This receptor was obtained from an adult in good health. This chain connects TRBV4-1 to TRBJ1-1, with 9 bases matching TRBD1. Material: peripheral blood, obtained on day 0 of AZD1222 vaccination. The CDR3 protein is CASSHPRTGETEAFF. The CDR3 bases are TGCGCCAGCAGCCACCCCAGGACAGGGGAGACTGAAGCTTTCTTT.